This T cell receptor beta chain was found in a study of immune evolution from preneoplasia to lung adenocarcinoma. Regarding the study as a whole: Highest clonality occurred in KRAS-mutant, not EGFR-mutant or double wild-type, nodules.

On this clone itself: Its antigen remains unknown.

The CDR3 totals 14 residues. The germline V and J ends were trimmed by 8 bases and 1 base, with 15 bases remaining between them. CDR1 MNHNS and CDR2 SASEGT come from the germline V gene. The table came from immunoSEQ multiplex PCR; TCRdb's copy has only in-frame clones and leaves some out. The sample has more than 10,000 clones, around 85% seen once. Sequenced material: FFPE tissue from an adenomatous hyperplasia lung lesion. Subset described: atypical adenomatous hyperplasia (AAH), lung preneoplasia. This sequence was found in a person aged 45 to 69 with lung adenocarcinoma. V usage is TRBV6-1 and J usage is TRBJ2-7; no reliable D call. CDR3 nucleotide sequence: TGTGCCAGCCGACCCCCCTGGGGTTCCTACGAGCAGTACTTC. Its protein is CASRPPWGSYEQYF.